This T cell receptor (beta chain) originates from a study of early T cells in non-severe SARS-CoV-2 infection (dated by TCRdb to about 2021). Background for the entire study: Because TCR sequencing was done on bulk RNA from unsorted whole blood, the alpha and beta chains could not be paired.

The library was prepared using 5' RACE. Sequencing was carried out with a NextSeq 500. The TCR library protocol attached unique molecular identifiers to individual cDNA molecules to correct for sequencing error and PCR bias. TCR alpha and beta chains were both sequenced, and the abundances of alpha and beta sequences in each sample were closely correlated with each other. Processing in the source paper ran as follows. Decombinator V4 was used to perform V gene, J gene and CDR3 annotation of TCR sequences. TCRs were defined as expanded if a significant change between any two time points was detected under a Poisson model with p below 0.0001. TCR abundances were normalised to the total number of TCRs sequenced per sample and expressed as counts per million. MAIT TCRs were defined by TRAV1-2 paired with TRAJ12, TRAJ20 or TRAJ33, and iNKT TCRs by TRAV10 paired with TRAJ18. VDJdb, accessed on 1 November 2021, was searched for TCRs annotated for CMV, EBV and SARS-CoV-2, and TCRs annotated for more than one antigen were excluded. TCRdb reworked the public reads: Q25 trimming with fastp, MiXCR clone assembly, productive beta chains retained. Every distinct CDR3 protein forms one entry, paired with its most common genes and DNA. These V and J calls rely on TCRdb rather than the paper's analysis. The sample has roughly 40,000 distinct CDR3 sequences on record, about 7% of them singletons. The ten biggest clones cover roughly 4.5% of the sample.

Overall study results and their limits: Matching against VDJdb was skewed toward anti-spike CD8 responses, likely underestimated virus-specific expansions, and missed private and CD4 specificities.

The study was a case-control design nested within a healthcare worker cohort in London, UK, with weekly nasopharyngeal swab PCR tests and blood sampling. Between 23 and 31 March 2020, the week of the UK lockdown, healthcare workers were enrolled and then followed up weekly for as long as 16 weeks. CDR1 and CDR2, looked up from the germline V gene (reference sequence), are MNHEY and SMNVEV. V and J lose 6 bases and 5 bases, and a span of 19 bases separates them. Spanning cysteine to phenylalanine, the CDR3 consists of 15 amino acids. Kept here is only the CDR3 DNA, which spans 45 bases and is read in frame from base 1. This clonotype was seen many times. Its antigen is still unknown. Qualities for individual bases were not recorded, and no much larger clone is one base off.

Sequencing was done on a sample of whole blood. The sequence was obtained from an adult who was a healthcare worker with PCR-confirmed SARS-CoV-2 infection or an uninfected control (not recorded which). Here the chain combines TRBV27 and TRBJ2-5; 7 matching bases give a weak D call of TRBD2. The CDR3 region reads CASRTFRGAGETQYF. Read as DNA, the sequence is TGTGCCAGCAGGACCTTCCGGGGGGCCGGTGAGACCCAGTACTTC.